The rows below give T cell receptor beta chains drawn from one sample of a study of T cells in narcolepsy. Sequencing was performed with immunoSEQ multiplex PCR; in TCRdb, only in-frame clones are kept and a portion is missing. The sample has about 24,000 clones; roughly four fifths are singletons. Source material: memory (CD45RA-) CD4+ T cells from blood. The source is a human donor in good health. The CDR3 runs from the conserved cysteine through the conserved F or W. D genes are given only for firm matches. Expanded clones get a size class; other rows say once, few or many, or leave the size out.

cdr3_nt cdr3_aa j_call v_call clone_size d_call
TGTGCCAGTAGTATAGTAGGGAAGGGATCTAACTACAATGAGCAGTTCTTC CASSIVGKGSNYNEQFF TRBJ2-1 TRBV19 - -
TGTGCCAGCAGGTCTTGGACAGCAGCTAACTATGGCTACACCTTC CASRSWTAANYGYTF TRBJ1-2 TRBV6-5 - -
TGCGCCAGCAGCCCGAACAGGCTTGGGCAGCTTAACTATGGCTACACCTTC CASSPNRLGQLNYGYTF TRBJ1-2 TRBV4-1 few -
TGTGCCAGCAGCCCACAGAGTAGTGAGACCCAGTACTTC CASSPQSSETQYF TRBJ2-5 TRBV13 once -
TGTGCCAGCCCACAGGGGGCCCGTGCGAACACTGAAGCTTTCTTT CASPQGARANTEAFF TRBJ1-1 TRBV6-4 - TRBD1
TGTGCCAGCAGTGGCACAGGGGGATTTAGCAATCAGCCCCAGCATTTT CASSGTGGFSNQPQHF TRBJ1-5 TRBV6-1 - TRBD1
TGTGCCAACTCACAATCCCCGGGCGCAACTAATGAAAAACTGTTTTTT CANSQSPGATNEKLFF TRBJ1-4 TRBV18 - -
TGTGCCAGTAGTATGCCGTCGGGGGTTGATACGCAGTATTTT CASSMPSGVDTQYF TRBJ2-3 TRBV19 - -
TGCGCCAGCAGCCATGCTAGAGGGGCCGGGGGGGTGGCCAAAAACATTCAGTACTTC CASSHARGAGGVAKNIQYF TRBJ2-4 TRBV4-3 - TRBD2
TGTGCCAGCAGCTCGACTCTCTCCGGGACAGGGAACACTGAAGCTTTCTTT CASSSTLSGTGNTEAFF TRBJ1-1 TRBV7-2 once TRBD1
TGTGCCAGCAGCCGAGATTGGGGAAACACTGAAGCTTTCTTT CASSRDWGNTEAFF TRBJ1-1 TRBV7-2 - -
TGTGCCACCAGCAAAGGACAGGGTTGGTCCGAGCAGTACTTC CATSKGQGWSEQYF TRBJ2-7 TRBV15 - TRBD1
TGTGCCAGCAGTGAAACAGGGAGAAAGTCCAATGAGCAGTTCTTC CASSETGRKSNEQFF TRBJ2-1 TRBV6-1 few -
TGCGCCAGCAGCCTCTTGCGGGAGCAAGAGACCCAGTACTTC CASSLLREQETQYF TRBJ2-5 TRBV5-1 - TRBD2
TGTGCCAGCTCACCACCGGTAGGGGAGTCTTACACCGGGGAGCTGTTTTTT CASSPPVGESYTGELFF TRBJ2-2 TRBV18 - -
TGTGCCAGCAGCGCCCTGACAGGGGAAGCTTTCTTT CASSALTGEAFF TRBJ1-1 TRBV9 - TRBD1
TGTGCCAGAAGGGACTCCTGGGGCATGAACACTGAAGCTTTCTTT CARRDSWGMNTEAFF TRBJ1-1 TRBV6-9 - -
TGTGCCAGCAGCCGGGCGTTTGGCTACACCTTC CASSRAFGYTF TRBJ1-2 TRBV7-2 - -
TGTGCCAGTAGCTCCGGGAGCTCTGGGGCCAACGTCCTGACTTTC CASSSGSSGANVLTF TRBJ2-6 TRBV19 medium-sized -
TGTGCCAGCAGTCCTACAGGCAACTATGGCTACACCTTC CASSPTGNYGYTF TRBJ1-2 TRBV6-9 - -
TGCGCCAGCAGTGCCTCCGCTGGAAACACCATATATTTT CASSASAGNTIYF TRBJ1-3 TRBV10-1 few -
TGTGCCAGCAGCTTGTCGCAGGGACCATACGAGCAGTACTTC CASSLSQGPYEQYF TRBJ2-7 TRBV7-2 - -
TGCGCCAGCAGTGAAGGACAGGGCACCTACGAGCAGTACTTC CASSEGQGTYEQYF TRBJ2-7 TRBV5-1 - TRBD1
TGTGCCAGCAGCTTGGGCGGGGGGGCCGTCGGGTACATTCAGTACTTC CASSLGGGAVGYIQYF TRBJ2-4 TRBV7-2 - TRBD2
TGTGCTAGCAGCCCCGGGACTAGCGCAGAGACCCAGTACTTC CASSPGTSAETQYF TRBJ2-5 TRBV7-7 - TRBD2
TGTGCCAGTAGTATCGGAGGGAATGAAAAACTGTTTTTT CASSIGGNEKLFF TRBJ1-4 TRBV19 few -
TGTGCCAGTAGTATGGGGGACAGGGGTAGCACCGGGGAGCTGTTTTTT CASSMGDRGSTGELFF TRBJ2-2 TRBV19 - TRBD1
TGTGCCACCAGCAGCAGACAGGCAGGTTTCACAGATACGCAGTATTTT CATSSRQAGFTDTQYF TRBJ2-3 TRBV15 - -
TGTGCCAGCACCAAATCCAGGGGTGGCGGCTACACCTTC CASTKSRGGGYTF TRBJ1-2 TRBV6-5 few -
TGTGCCAGCAGCTTAGGCGGGGCCAGGGCAGATACGCAGTATTTT CASSLGGARADTQYF TRBJ2-3 TRBV11-3 - -
TGCGCCAGCAGCCACGAGGCCGGGAACACCGGGGAGCTGTTTTTT CASSHEAGNTGELFF TRBJ2-2 TRBV4-3 - -
TGCAGCGTTGGACACGGTAGCAATCAGCCCCAGCATTTT CSVGHGSNQPQHF TRBJ1-5 TRBV29-1 - -
TGCAGCGTTGAAGAACGACTTCAAGAGACCCAGTACTTC CSVEERLQETQYF TRBJ2-5 TRBV29-1 - -
TGTGCCAGCACAGCACAGGGGTTCGGGGCCAACGTCCTGACTTTC CASTAQGFGANVLTF TRBJ2-6 TRBV6-6 once TRBD1
TGCGCCAGCAGCCACTCAGGGGTGGGCTATGGCTACACCTTC CASSHSGVGYGYTF TRBJ1-2 TRBV4-3 - -
TGTGCCAGCAGCCGGACAGGGGACAATGAGCAGTTCTTC CASSRTGDNEQFF TRBJ2-1 TRBV5-6 few TRBD1
TGTGCCAGCAGCTTGGATGGGGAACTTTACGAGCAGTACTTC CASSLDGELYEQYF TRBJ2-7 TRBV5-4 few -
TGCGCCAGCAGCTTGGGATTTGGAGATACGCAGTATTTT CASSLGFGDTQYF TRBJ2-3 TRBV5-1 - -
TGTGCCAGCACTCCACACGGGGGTGGAAACAATGAGCAGTTCTTC CASTPHGGGNNEQFF TRBJ2-1 TRBV6-1 - -
TGTGCCAGCAGTTCTAGACAGCACGATAATTCACCCCTCCACTTT CASSSRQHDNSPLHF TRBJ1-6 TRBV6-5 - -
TGTGCCAGCAGCTTGGGGCCCAGGGTAAGCGAGCAGTACTTC CASSLGPRVSEQYF TRBJ2-7 TRBV5-6 - -
TGTGCCAGCAGTCCCGGGACAGAGATAAACATTCAGTACTTC CASSPGTEINIQYF TRBJ2-4 TRBV27 - TRBD1
TGTGCCAGCAGCCCAACCCCAGGGGTGAGAAACACCATATATTTT CASSPTPGVRNTIYF TRBJ1-3 TRBV9 - -
TGTGCCAGCAGCCCCGGACAGGGACCCCCTCGTTATGGCTACACCTTC CASSPGQGPPRYGYTF TRBJ1-2 TRBV7-2 - TRBD1
TGTGCCAGTAGTATCTCCGGGCGCGGGGCCAACGTCCTGACTTTC CASSISGRGANVLTF TRBJ2-6 TRBV19 - -
TGTGCCAGCTCCCGACAGGGAAGGAACACTGAAGCTTTCTTT CASSRQGRNTEAFF TRBJ1-1 TRBV18 once TRBD1
TGTGCCAGCAGTGGTACAGCGTCGGCTGAAGCTTTCTTT CASSGTASAEAFF TRBJ1-1 TRBV6-5 few -
TGTGCCAGCAGTTACGAAAGGGGGGATCTTTACAATGAGCAGTTCTTC CASSYERGDLYNEQFF TRBJ2-1 TRBV6-5 - -
TGTGCCAGCTCACCCAACAGGGTTGGTAATTCACCCCTCCACTTT CASSPNRVGNSPLHF TRBJ1-6 TRBV18 - -
TGTGCCATCAGTGACCCTGGGCAAAGGAGCTCCTACGAGCAGTACTTC CAISDPGQRSSYEQYF TRBJ2-7 TRBV10-3 - -
TGTGCCAGCAGCTTAACGGCCTATAATTCACCCCTCCACTTT CASSLTAYNSPLHF TRBJ1-6 TRBV5-5 - -
TGTGCCAGCAGGGGGGATACGGGACAGGGGTACTATGGCTACACCTTC CASRGDTGQGYYGYTF TRBJ1-2 TRBV6-4 few TRBD1
TGCGCCAACAGCCAAGATCAGACAGGGCTCCATGGCTACACCTTC CANSQDQTGLHGYTF TRBJ1-2 TRBV4-1 once TRBD1